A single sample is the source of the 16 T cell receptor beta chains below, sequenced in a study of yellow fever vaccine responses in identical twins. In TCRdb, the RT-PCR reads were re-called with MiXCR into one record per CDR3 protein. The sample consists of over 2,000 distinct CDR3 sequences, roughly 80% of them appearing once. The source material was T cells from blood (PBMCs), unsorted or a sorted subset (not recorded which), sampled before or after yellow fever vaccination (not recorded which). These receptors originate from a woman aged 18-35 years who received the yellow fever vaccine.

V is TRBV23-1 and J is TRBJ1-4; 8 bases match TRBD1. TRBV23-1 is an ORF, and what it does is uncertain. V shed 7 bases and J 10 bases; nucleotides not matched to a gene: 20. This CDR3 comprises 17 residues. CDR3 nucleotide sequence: TGCGCCAGCACCCACCCGGACAGGGACCAAAAGGGGGTAAAACTGTTTTTT. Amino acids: CASTHPDRDQKGVKLFF.

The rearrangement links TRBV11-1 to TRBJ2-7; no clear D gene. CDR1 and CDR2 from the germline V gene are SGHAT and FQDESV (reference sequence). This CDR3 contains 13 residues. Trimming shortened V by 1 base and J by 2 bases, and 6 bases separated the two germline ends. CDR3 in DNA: TGTGCCAGCAGCTTAGGGGAACCCTACGAGCAGTACTTC. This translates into CASSLGEPYEQYF.

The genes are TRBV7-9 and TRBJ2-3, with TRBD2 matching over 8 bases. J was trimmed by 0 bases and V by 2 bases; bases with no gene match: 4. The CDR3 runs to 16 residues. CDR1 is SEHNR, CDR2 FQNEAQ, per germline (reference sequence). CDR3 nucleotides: TGTGCCAGCAGCTTACTAAGCGGGAGCAGCACAGATACGCAGTATTTT. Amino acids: CASSLLSGSSTDTQYF.

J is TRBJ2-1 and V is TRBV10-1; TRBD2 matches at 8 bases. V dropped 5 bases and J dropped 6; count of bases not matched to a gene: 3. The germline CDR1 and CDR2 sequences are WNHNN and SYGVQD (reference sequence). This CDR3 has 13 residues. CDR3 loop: CASSPGLVNEQFF. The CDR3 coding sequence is TGCGCCAGCAGTCCGGGACTAGTCAATGAGCAGTTCTTC.

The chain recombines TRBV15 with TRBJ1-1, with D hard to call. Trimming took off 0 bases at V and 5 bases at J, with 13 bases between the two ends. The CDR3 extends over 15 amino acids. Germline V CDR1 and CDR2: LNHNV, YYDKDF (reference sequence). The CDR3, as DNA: TGTGCCACCAGCAGAGATCGACACCCTGGGACTGAAGCTTTCTTT. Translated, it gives CATSRDRHPGTEAFF.

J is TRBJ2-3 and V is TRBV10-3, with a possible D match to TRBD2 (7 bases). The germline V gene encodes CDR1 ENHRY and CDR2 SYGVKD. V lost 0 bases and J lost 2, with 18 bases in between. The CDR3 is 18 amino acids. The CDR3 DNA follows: TGTGCCATCAGTGAGTCGACTTCGGAGGGGGGGCCCACAGATACGCAGTATTTT. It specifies CAISESTSEGGPTDTQYF.

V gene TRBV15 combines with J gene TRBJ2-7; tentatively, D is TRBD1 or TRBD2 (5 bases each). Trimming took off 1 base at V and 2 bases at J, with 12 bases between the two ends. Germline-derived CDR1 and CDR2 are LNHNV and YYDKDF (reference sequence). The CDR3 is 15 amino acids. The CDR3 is CATSRGSMGAYEQYF. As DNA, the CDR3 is TGTGCCACCAGCAGAGGTTCAATGGGGGCCTACGAGCAGTACTTC.

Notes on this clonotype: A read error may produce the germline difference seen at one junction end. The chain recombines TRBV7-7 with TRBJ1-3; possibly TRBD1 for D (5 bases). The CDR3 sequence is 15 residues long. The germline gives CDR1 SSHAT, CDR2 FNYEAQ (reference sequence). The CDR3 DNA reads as TGTGCTAGCAGCTTAGGGGACGGCCTGGGGAACACCATATATTTT. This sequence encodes CASSLGDGLGNTIYF.

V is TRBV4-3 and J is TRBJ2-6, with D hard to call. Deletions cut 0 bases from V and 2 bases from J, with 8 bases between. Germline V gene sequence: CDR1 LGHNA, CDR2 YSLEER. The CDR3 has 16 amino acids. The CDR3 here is CASSQDRVTGANVLTF. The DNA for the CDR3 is TGCGCCAGCAGCCAAGATAGGGTCACTGGGGCCAACGTCCTGACTTTC.

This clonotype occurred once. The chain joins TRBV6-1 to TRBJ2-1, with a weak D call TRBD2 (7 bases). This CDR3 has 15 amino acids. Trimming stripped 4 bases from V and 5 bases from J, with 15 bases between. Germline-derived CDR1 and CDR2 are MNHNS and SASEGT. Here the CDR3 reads CASSVAGEGHNEQFF. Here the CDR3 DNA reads TGTGCCAGCAGTGTGGCAGGGGAGGGACACAATGAGCAGTTCTTC.

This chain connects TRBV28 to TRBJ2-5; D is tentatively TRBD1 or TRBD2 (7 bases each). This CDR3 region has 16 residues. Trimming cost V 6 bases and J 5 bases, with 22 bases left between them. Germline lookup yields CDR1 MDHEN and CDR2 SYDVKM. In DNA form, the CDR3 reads TGTGCCAGCAGGACGACTAGGGGAGGGGGCGCGGAGACCCAGTACTTC. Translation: CASRTTRGGGAETQYF.

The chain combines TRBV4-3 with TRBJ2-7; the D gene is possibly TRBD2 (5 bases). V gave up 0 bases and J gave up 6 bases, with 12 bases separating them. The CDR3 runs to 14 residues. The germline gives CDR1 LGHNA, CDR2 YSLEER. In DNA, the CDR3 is TGCGCCAGCAGCCAAGATCGGAGAGGGTCCGAGCAGTACTTC. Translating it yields CASSQDRRGSEQYF.

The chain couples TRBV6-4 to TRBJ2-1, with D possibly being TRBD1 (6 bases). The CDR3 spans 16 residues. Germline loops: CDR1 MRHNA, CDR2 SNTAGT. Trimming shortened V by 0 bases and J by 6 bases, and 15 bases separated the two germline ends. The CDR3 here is CASSDSARGSINEQFF. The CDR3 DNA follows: TGTGCCAGCAGTGACTCGGCCAGGGGTTCGATCAATGAGCAGTTCTTC.

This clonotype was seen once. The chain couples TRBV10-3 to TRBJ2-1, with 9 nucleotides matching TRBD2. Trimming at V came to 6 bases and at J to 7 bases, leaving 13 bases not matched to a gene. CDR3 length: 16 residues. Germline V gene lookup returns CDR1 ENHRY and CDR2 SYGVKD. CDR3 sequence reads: CAIRGTSIGPGNEQFF. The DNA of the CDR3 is TGTGCCATCAGAGGGACTAGCATAGGTCCGGGAAATGAGCAGTTCTTC.

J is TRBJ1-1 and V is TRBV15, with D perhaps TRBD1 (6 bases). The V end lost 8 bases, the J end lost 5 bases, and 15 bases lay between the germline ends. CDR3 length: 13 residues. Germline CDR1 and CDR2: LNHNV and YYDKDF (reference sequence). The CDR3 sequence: CATATDRSTEAFF. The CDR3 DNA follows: TGTGCCACCGCCACCGACAGGAGTACTGAAGCTTTCTTT.

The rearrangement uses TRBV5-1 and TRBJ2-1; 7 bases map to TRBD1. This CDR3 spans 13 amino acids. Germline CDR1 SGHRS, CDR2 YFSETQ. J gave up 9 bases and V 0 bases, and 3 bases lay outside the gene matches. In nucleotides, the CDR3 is TGCGCCAGCAGCTTGGAGACAGGGCTTGAGCAGTTCTTC. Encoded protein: CASSLETGLEQFF. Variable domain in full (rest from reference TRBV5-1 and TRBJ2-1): KAGVTQTPRYLIKTRGQQVTLSCSPISGHRSVSWYQQTPGQGLQFLFEYFSETQRNKGNFPGRFSGRQFSNSRSEMNVSTLELGDSALYLCASSLETGLEQFFGPGTRLTVL.